This TCR beta chain was found in a study of Ad26.COV2.S vaccination and SARS-CoV-2 variants. The data were produced by immunoSEQ multiplex PCR, yet TCRdb's version contains in-frame clones alone and is incomplete. The sample lists about 410,000 clones, about nine tenths seen once, with approximately 1.9% in the top ten. The treatment: 15 to 20 received Ad26.COV2.S at low or high dose, single or two shots; five or six received placebo; per-sample allocation not given. Specimen acquisition occurred on day 63 following the initial vaccine or placebo injection. Between the trimmed V and J ends, which lost 6 bases and 6 bases, there was a span of 14 bases. CDR1 and CDR2 from the germline V gene are ENHRY and SYGVKD. There are 14 residues in the CDR3.

Sample: peripheral blood, taken in a trial of Ad26.COV2.S vaccine versus placebo. This TCR derives from a person between 18 and 65 years old who received the Ad26.COV2.S COVID-19 vaccine or a placebo. The rearrangement uses TRBV10-3 and TRBJ2-2, with D possibly TRBD2 on 6 matching bases. The CDR3 here is CAISLGTDPGELFF. The CDR3 nucleotides read TGTGCCATCAGCCTAGGGACTGATCCCGGGGAGCTGTTTTTT.